This T cell receptor beta chain was sequenced during a study of T cell repertoires in cytomegalovirus infection. At the level of the study: HLA-B-restricted CMV epitopes that are well studied were used alongside recently identified HLA-C-restricted ones. A matching HLA type, together with CMV infection, was signaled by public TCR beta signatures. Broader study findings: There were carriers of CMV plus the relevant HLA, and cumulative public TCR beta family frequency identified them. Ex vivo, HLA-C-restricted CMV-specific TCR beta clonotypes prevailed over the rest of the response.

Germline V lookup: CDR1 MNHEY, CDR2 SMNVEV (reference sequence). The CDR3 sequence is 14 residues long. This clonotype was seen a handful of times. Its specificity is unknown. One junction end does not reproduce the germline sequence, and a read error may be involved. MiXCR, applied by TCRdb to the reads, yields one record per CDR3 protein. The sample carries some 560,000 distinct CDR3 sequences, 40% recorded once. Source: cultured PBMCs, taken from culture after CMV antigen stimulation. The receptor comes from a human donor in good health (CMV status not recorded). Some clones in this sample may be carry-over from other donors' samples. The rearrangement links TRBV27 to TRBJ2-7; D ambiguous. The CDR3 nucleotides read TGTGCCAGCCGTTTGGCAGGAGTATCCTACGAGCAGTACTTC. Translating it yields CASRLAGVSYEQYF.